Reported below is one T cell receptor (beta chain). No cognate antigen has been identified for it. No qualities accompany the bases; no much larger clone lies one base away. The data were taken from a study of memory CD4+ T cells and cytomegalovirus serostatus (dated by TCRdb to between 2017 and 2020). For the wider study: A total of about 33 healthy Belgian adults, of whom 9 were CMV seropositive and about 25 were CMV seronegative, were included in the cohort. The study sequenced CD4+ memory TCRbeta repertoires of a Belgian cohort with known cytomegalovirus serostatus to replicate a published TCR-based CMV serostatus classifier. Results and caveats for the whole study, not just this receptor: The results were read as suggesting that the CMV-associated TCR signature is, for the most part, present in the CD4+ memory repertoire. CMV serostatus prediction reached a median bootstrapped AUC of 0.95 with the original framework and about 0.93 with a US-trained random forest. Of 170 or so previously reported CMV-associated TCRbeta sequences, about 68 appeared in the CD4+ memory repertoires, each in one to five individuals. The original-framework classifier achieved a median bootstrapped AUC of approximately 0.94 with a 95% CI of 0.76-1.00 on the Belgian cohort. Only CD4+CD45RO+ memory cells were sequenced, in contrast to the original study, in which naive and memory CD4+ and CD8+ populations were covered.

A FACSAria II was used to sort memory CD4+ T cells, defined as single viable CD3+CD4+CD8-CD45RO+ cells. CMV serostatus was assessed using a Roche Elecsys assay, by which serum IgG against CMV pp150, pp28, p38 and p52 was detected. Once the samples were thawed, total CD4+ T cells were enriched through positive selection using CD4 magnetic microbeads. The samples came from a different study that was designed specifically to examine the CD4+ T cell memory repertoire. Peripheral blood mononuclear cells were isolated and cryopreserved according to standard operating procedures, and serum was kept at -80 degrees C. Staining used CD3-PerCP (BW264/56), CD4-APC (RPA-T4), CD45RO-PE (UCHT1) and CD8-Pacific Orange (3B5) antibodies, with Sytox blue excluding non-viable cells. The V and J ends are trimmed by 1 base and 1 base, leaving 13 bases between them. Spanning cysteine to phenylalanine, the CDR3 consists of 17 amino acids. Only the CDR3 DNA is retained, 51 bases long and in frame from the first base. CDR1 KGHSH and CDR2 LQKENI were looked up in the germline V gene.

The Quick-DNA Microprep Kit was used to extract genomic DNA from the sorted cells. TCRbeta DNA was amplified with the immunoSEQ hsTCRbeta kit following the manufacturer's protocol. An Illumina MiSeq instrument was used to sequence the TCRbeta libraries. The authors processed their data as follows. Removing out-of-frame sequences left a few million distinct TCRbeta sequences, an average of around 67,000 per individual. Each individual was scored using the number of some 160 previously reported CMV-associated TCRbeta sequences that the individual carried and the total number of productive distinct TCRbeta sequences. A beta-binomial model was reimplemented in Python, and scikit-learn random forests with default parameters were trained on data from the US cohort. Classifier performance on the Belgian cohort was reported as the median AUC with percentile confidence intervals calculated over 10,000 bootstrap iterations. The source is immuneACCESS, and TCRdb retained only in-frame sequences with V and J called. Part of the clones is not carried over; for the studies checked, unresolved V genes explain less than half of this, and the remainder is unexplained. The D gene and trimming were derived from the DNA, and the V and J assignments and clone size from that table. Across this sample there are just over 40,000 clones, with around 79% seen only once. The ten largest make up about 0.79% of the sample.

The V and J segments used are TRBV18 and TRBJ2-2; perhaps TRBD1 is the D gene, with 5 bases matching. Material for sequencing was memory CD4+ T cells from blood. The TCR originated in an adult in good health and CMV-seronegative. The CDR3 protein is CASSPQKTVWNTGELFF. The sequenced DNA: TGTGCCAGCTCACCACAGAAGACAGTCTGGAACACCGGGGAGCTGTTTTTT.